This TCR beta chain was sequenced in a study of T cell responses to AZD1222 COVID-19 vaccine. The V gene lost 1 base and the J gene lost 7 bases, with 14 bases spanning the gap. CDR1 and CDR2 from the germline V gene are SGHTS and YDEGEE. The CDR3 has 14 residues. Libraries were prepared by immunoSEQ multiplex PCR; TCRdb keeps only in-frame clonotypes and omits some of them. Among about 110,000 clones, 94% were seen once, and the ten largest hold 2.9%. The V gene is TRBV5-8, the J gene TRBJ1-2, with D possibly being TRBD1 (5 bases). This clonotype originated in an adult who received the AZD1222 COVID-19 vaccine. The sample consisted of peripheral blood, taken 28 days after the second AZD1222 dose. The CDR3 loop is CASSLRGREGGYTF. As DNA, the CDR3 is TGTGCCAGCAGCTTGAGGGGCAGGGAAGGTGGCTACACCTTC.